The 24 T cell receptor beta chains below come from one sample, sequenced in a study of CD8 T cells in ankylosing spondylitis. MiXCR, applied by TCRdb to the 5' RACE reads, yields one record per CDR3 protein. The table shows 230,000 or so distinct CDR3 sequences, with more than 15% occurring only once. Material for sequencing was blood, either unsorted or a sorted T cell fraction (not recorded which). These TCRs come from a male donor with ankylosing spondylitis or in good health (not recorded which).

This clonotype was detected a few times. The gene calls are TRBV20-1 and TRBJ2-7; TRBD2 might be the D (6 bases). The CDR3 loop spans 15 amino acids. The germline V and J ends were trimmed by 0 bases and 3 bases, with 15 bases remaining between them. Germline V CDR1 and CDR2: DFQATT, SNEGSKA (reference sequence). DNA of the CDR3: TGCAGTGCTAGAGATTGGGGGGACTCAGGCTACGAGCAGTACTTC. Amino acids: CSARDWGDSGYEQYF.

With respect to this clonotype: An end of the junction does not agree with germline; a read error may underlie this. V usage is TRBV12-3 or TRBV12-4 and J usage is TRBJ2-1; 9 bases align to TRBD2. The CDR3 loop spans 15 amino acids. The CDR3 DNA is TGTGCCAGCAGTTTGGTAGCGGGAGTCTACTATGAGCAGTTCTTC. It codes for CASSLVAGVYYEQFF.

This clonotype appeared many times. The chain recombines TRBV27 with TRBJ2-3; D unclear. The germline V and J ends were trimmed by 2 bases and 5 bases, with 5 bases remaining between them. Per germline, CDR1 MNHEY and CDR2 SMNVEV (reference sequence). The CDR3 length is 12 residues. CDR3 DNA: TGTGCCAGCAGTTTACGAGAAGATACGCAGTATTTT. Amino acids: CASSLREDTQYF.

This clonotype was seen a handful of times. This rearrangement joins TRBV4-1 to TRBJ2-5; the match to TRBD2 covers 8 bases. Germline lookup yields CDR1 MGHRA and CDR2 YSYEKL. The CDR3 length is 15 residues. The ends lost 0 bases at V and 5 bases at J; junction bases unmatched: 5. The CDR3 sequence: CASSQEAGVRETQYF. The CDR3 DNA reads TGCGCCAGCAGCCAAGAAGCGGGAGTTCGCGAGACCCAGTACTTC.

The table lists this clonotype with a few counts. The rearrangement links TRBV7-9 to TRBJ2-7; 9 nucleotides match TRBD1. Trimming took 3 bases from V and 5 from J; bases not matched to a gene: 5. CDR3 length: 14 amino acids. Germline V gives CDR1 SEHNR, CDR2 FQNEAQ (reference sequence). The CDR3 coding sequence is TGTGCCAGCAGCTTCGGGACAGGGTACGACGAGCAGTACTTC. Protein product: CASSFGTGYDEQYF.

This chain connects TRBV28 to TRBJ2-7; the D gene is possibly TRBD1 (6 bases). The V and J ends lost 5 bases and 1 base respectively, with 12 bases between them. There are 14 residues in the CDR3. The V gene's germline CDR1 is MDHEN and CDR2 SYDVKM. CDR3 in amino acids: CASSPYDRSYEQYF. In DNA form, the CDR3 reads TGTGCCAGCAGTCCTTACGACAGGTCCTACGAGCAGTACTTC.

This clonotype has just a few counts. The J gene is TRBJ2-7, the V gene TRBV29-1; 7 positions match TRBD1. Germline V lookup: CDR1 SQVTM, CDR2 ANQGSEA. The CDR3 is made up of 13 amino acids. The ends lost 7 bases at V and 2 bases at J; junction bases unmatched: 8. CDR3 residues: CSALGQTTYEQYF. As DNA, the CDR3 is TGCAGCGCGTTGGGACAGACAACCTACGAGCAGTACTTC.

This clonotype was detected a few times. The rearrangement uses TRBV6-2 or TRBV6-3 and TRBJ2-7; TRBD2 is a possible D gene (6 bases). The CDR3 is 15 amino acids. The germline V gene encodes CDR1 MNHEY and CDR2 SVGEGT. Trimming took 8 bases from V and 6 from J, leaving 23 bases between them. The CDR3 bases are TGTGCCAGCCGTCCAGTGGAGGGAACGATTGGCGAGCAGTACTTC. This encodes CASRPVEGTIGEQYF.

This clonotype occurred a few times. For the CDR3, the DNA is TGTGCCACTCAGCCCCTGACAGGGGACTTCTCCTACGAGCAGTACTTC. Its protein product is CATQPLTGDFSYEQYF. This rearrangement joins TRBV28 to TRBJ2-7; TRBD1 matches 8 bases. The CDR3 extends over 16 amino acids. CDR1 is MDHEN, CDR2 SYDVKM, per germline. V dropped 10 bases and J dropped 0; count of bases not matched to a gene: 14.

This clonotype has only a few counts. The chain couples TRBV20-1 to TRBJ2-3, with a possible D match to TRBD1 (5 bases). The CDR3 contains 16 residues. V was trimmed by 3 bases and J by 6 bases, leaving 22 bases between them. CDR1 DFQATT and CDR2 SNEGSKA come from the germline V gene (reference sequence). CDR3 protein: CSASDLEGGASDTQYF. The DNA for the CDR3 is TGCAGTGCTAGTGATTTGGAAGGTGGGGCTTCCGATACGCAGTATTTT.

V and J are TRBV6-2 or TRBV6-3 and TRBJ2-7; the match to TRBD2 covers 8 bases. CDR1 and CDR2 from the germline V gene are MNHEY and SVGEGT. The trim removed 5 bases at V and 2 bases at J, leaving 11 bases unmatched. This CDR3 region has 16 residues. CDR3 in amino acids: CASSRKSGSLPYEQYF. DNA for the CDR3: TGTGCCAGCAGTCGAAAGAGCGGGAGCCTACCCTACGAGCAGTACTTC.

This clonotype was seen ten or more times. The chain is built from TRBV12-3 or TRBV12-4 and TRBJ1-2; 9 bases agree with TRBD1. This CDR3 is built from 13 residues. V lost 8 bases and J lost 4; bases outside the gene matches: 5. CDR3 loop: CASGPTGGYGYTF. In DNA, the CDR3 is TGTGCCAGCGGCCCGACAGGGGGCTATGGCTACACCTTC.

The chain joins TRBV4-1 to TRBJ1-1; TRBD1 matches 9 bases. Germline CDR1 is MGHRA and CDR2 is YSYEKL. This CDR3 region has 15 residues. V lost 3 bases to trimming and J lost 4 bases; unmatched junction nucleotides: 6. Here the CDR3 reads CASSHEQGAGTEAFF. CDR3 DNA sequence: TGCGCCAGCAGCCATGAACAGGGGGCTGGCACTGAAGCTTTCTTT.

In its sample, this clonotype was seen many times. The chain has TRBV4-1 and TRBJ1-1, with a possible D match to TRBD1 (6 bases). The V end lost 1 base, the J end lost 11 bases, and 20 bases lay between the germline ends. CDR3 length: 15 residues. Germline-derived CDR1 and CDR2 are MGHRA and YSYEKL. This CDR3 reads CASSQALQGIFEAFF. CDR3 coding DNA: TGCGCCAGCAGCCAAGCCCTTCAGGGGATCTTCGAGGCTTTCTTT.

V gene TRBV5-1 combines with J gene TRBJ1-2; 9 bases are shared with TRBD1. With V trimmed by 3 bases and J by 4 bases, 7 bases remained unmatched. The CDR3 consists of 15 residues. From germline, CDR1 is SGHRS and CDR2 YFSETQ. CDR3 in DNA: TGCGCCAGCAGCTCCGACAGGGGGGAAATCTATGGCTACACCTTC. This gives the protein CASSSDRGEIYGYTF.

This clonotype was seen a handful of times. The rearrangement uses TRBV29-1 and TRBJ2-2; the D gene is possibly TRBD1 (5 bases). Germline CDR1 reads SQVTM; CDR2 reads ANQGSEA. Trimming removed 5 bases at V and 7 bases at J, with 14 bases between. The CDR3 totals 13 residues. CDR3 coding DNA: TGCAGCGTTCTCCAGGGAAATGGCGGGGAGCTGTTTTTT. Translation: CSVLQGNGGELFF.

This clonotype was seen only a few times. The V call is TRBV4-2, the J call TRBJ2-2, with 11 positions matching TRBD2. This CDR3 has 17 amino acids. Germline CDR1 and CDR2: LGHNA and YNFKEQ. Trimming at V came to 0 bases and at J to 7 bases, leaving 7 bases not matched to a gene. Here the CDR3 DNA reads TGTGCCAGCAGCCAAGATATACTAGCGGGAGTGAACGGGGAGCTGTTTTTT. This codes for CASSQDILAGVNGELFF.

This clonotype was observed a handful of times. The rearrangement joins TRBV7-9 to TRBJ2-7, with TRBD1 identical over 9 bases. The CDR3 is 16 amino acids. The V gene end was trimmed by 5 bases and the J gene end by 7 bases; junction bases not matched to a gene: 15. Germline CDR1 reads SEHNR; CDR2 reads FQNEAQ (reference sequence). The CDR3 DNA sequence: TGTGCCAGCAGCCCCTCCCGGGACAGGGCAGTTGGGGAGCAGTACTTC. It codes for CASSPSRDRAVGEQYF.

This clonotype was seen only a few times. The rearrangement links TRBV4-1 to TRBJ2-2; weak D call: TRBD1 (6 bases). The germline V gene encodes CDR1 MGHRA and CDR2 YSYEKL. Trimming took 3 bases from V and 5 from J, leaving 13 bases between them. The CDR3 covers 15 residues. CDR3 nucleotides: TGCGCCAGCAGCCAGTTCGGGACAACAACCGGGGAGCTGTTTTTT. The encoded protein is CASSQFGTTTGELFF.

This clonotype was seen many times. The V and J genes are TRBV6-5 and TRBJ2-7; possibly TRBD1 for D (6 bases). V was pared by 4 bases and J by 4 bases, with 14 bases between. The CDR3 contains 14 residues. Germline V lookup: CDR1 MNHEY, CDR2 SVGAGI. CDR3 amino acids: CASSLAGVFYEQYF. The CDR3 nucleotides read TGTGCCAGCAGTTTAGCAGGGGTATTTTACGAGCAGTACTTC.

Comment on this clonotype: It may be a read error: a sequence one base away is much more abundant. The conserved phenylalanine or tryptophan normally closing the CDR3 is absent here, so this likely arose from a read error. The chain employs TRBV6-1 and TRBJ2-5, with D perhaps being TRBD1 or TRBD2 (5 bases each). Germline V CDR1 and CDR2: MNHNS, SASEGT. The CDR3 extends over 17 amino acids. V lost 0 bases, J lost 0 bases, and 14 bases lay in between. In DNA, the CDR3 is TGTGCCAGCAGTGAAGCGACCGGGACCTCGTACCAAGAGACCCAGTACTGC. Residues: CASSEATGTSYQETQYC.

The chain joins TRBV11-3 to TRBJ2-5, with 7 bases identical to TRBD2. The trim removed 2 bases at V and 2 bases at J, leaving 5 bases unmatched. The CDR3 sequence is 15 residues long. Germline V gene lookup returns CDR1 SGHNT and CDR2 YENEEA. The DNA for the CDR3 is TGTGCCAGCAGCTTAAAAGAAGCGGGGCAAGAGACCCAGTACTTC. Its protein product is CASSLKEAGQETQYF.

This chain's CDR3 is CAWSEASTDTQYF. The CDR3 region has the DNA TGTGCCTGGAGTGAGGCCAGCACAGATACGCAGTATTTT. The chain employs TRBV30 and TRBJ2-3; D is uncertain. Germline CDR1 reads GTSNPN; CDR2 reads SVGIG (reference sequence). The CDR3 is 13 residues long. V was cut by 1 base and J by 0 bases, with 5 bases left in between.

The chain employs TRBV6-5 and TRBJ2-2; D gene ambiguous. V lost 2 bases to trimming and J lost 6 bases, with 10 bases between them. The CDR3 is 14 residues long. Germline values: CDR1 MNHEY, CDR2 SVGAGI. The chain's CDR3 is CASSYGLKSGELFF. The CDR3 DNA sequence: TGTGCCAGCAGTTACGGGCTGAAGTCCGGGGAGCTGTTTTTT.